Listed below are T cell receptor beta chains from one sample, sequenced in a study of long-term antiretroviral therapy in people with HIV. The data were produced by immunoSEQ multiplex PCR, yet TCRdb's version contains in-frame clones alone and is incomplete. Of under 30,000 clones listed, 95% were seen once; the top ten hold 3% to 4%. This specimen was unsorted PBMCs, taken 5.3 years after starting antiretroviral therapy. The receptors stem from a man aged 50-60 years with HIV. CDR3s include the opening cysteine and the closing phenylalanine or tryptophan. The D gene is left open where the match is weak. Some rows mark clone size as missing; the rest say once, few, many or name a class of expanded clone.

j_gene	abundance	d_gene	v_gene	CDR3aa	CDR3nt
TRBJ2-1	NA	NA	TRBV6-1	CASSGDNYNEQFF	TGTGCCAGCAGTGGCGACAACTACAATGAGCAGTTCTTC
TRBJ1-5	NA	TRBD1	TRBV5-6	CASSFTGQAQRPQHF	TGTGCCAGCAGCTTTACCGGACAGGCGCAAAGGCCCCAGCATTTT
TRBJ1-5	NA	NA	TRBV6-1	CASSEGGPSQPQHF	TGTGCCAGCAGTGAAGGGGGCCCCTCTCAGCCCCAGCATTTT
TRBJ2-7	NA	NA	TRBV4-1	CASSWEVTGEQYF	TGCGCCAGCAGCTGGGAGGTGACAGGCGAGCAGTACTTC
TRBJ1-4	once	NA	TRBV5-5	CASSFKRNEKLFF	TGTGCCAGCAGCTTTAAACGGAACGAAAAACTGTTTTTT
TRBJ1-1	NA	NA	TRBV6-1	CASSSQGTFTEAFF	TGTGCCAGCAGTTCGCAGGGGACGTTCACTGAAGCTTTCTTT
TRBJ2-1	NA	TRBD2	TRBV18	CASSLGLAGEGEQFF	TGTGCCAGCTCGCTCGGACTAGCGGGGGAGGGTGAGCAGTTCTTC
TRBJ1-1	NA	TRBD1	TRBV5-1	CASSWGDSNTEAFF	TGCGCCAGCAGCTGGGGGGACAGCAACACTGAAGCTTTCTTT
TRBJ2-6	NA	TRBD1	TRBV19	CASSATGKNSGANVLTF	TGTGCCAGTAGCGCGACAGGGAAAAACTCTGGGGCCAACGTCCTGACTTTC
TRBJ2-7	NA	TRBD1	TRBV5-6	CASSLRQGSEQYF	TGTGCCAGCAGCTTGAGACAGGGGTCCGAGCAGTACTTC
TRBJ1-1	NA	NA	TRBV6-5	CASSYEGGPNTEAFF	TGTGCCAGCAGTTACGAGGGGGGCCCGAACACTGAAGCTTTCTTT
TRBJ1-4	NA	NA	TRBV6-6	CASSYWSQNEKLFF	TGTGCCAGCAGTTATTGGAGTCAAAATGAAAAACTGTTTTTT
TRBJ1-5	NA	TRBD1	TRBV6-6	CASSRTGVDQPQHF	TGTGCCAGCAGCCGGACAGGGGTTGATCAGCCCCAGCATTTT
TRBJ2-3	NA	NA	TRBV27	CASSLSTDTQYF	TGTGCCAGCAGTTTATCAACAGATACGCAGTATTTT
TRBJ2-6	NA	NA	TRBV4-3	CASSPEGAGRASGANVLTF	TGCGCCAGCAGCCCAGAGGGGGCAGGGAGGGCCTCTGGGGCCAACGTCCTGACTTTC
TRBJ2-2	NA	NA	TRBV19	CASSYLGQPNTGELFF	TGTGCCAGTAGTTACCTAGGACAGCCGAACACCGGGGAGCTGTTTTTT
TRBJ2-7	NA	NA	TRBV6-5	CASSIGGYEQYF	TGTGCCAGCAGTATTGGGGGCTACGAGCAGTACTTC
TRBJ1-2	NA	NA	TRBV7-8	CASSLAEGQGGYTF	TGTGCCAGCAGCTTAGCGGAGGGGCAGGGTGGCTACACCTTC
TRBJ1-2	NA	NA	TRBV2	CASSLLTANYGYTF	TGTGCCAGCAGTCTCCTGACAGCTAACTATGGCTACACCTTC
TRBJ1-6	NA	NA	TRBV21-1	CASSKEIGESPLHF	TGTGCCAGCAGCAAAGAAATCGGGGAGTCACCCCTCCACTTT
TRBJ2-7	once	TRBD2	TRBV4-1	CASSQNTRTSGSYEQYF	TGCGCCAGCAGCCAAAATACCAGGACTAGCGGCTCCTACGAGCAGTACTTC
TRBJ2-6	NA	NA	TRBV5-1	CASGITTGFGTNVLTF	TGCGCCAGCGGAATAACCACAGGTTTCGGGACCAACGTCCTGACTTTC
TRBJ2-2	NA	TRBD2	TRBV28	CASSLGGGGPMTGELFF	TGTGCCAGCAGTTTAGGCGGGGGGGGTCCGATGACCGGGGAGCTGTTTTTT
TRBJ2-1	NA	TRBD2	TRBV11-2	CASNSRASGPNEQFF	TGTGCCAGTAACTCCCGGGCTAGCGGGCCCAATGAGCAGTTCTTC
TRBJ1-2	NA	NA	TRBV6-1	CASGGGNYGYTF	TGTGCCAGCGGGGGGGGTAACTATGGCTACACCTTC
TRBJ2-7	NA	NA	TRBV19	CASIHGPEQYF	TGTGCCAGTATCCACGGGCCCGAGCAGTACTTC